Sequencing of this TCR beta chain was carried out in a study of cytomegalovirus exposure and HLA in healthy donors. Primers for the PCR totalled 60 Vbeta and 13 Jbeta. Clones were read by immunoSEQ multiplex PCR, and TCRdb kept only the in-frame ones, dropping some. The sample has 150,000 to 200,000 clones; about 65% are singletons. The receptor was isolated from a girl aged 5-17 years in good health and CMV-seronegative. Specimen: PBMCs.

The CDR3 nucleotides read TGTGCCAGTAGTACCACAGGGGGTGGAAACACCATATATTTT. It yields the protein CASSTTGGGNTIYF. The genes are TRBV19 and TRBJ1-3, with 8 bases fitting TRBD1. Unmatched junction bases numbered 2, after V lost 4 bases and J lost 3 bases. The CDR3 contains 14 residues. From germline, CDR1 is LNHDA and CDR2 SQIVND (reference sequence). The variable domain in full, completed from reference TRBV19 and TRBJ1-3, reads DGGITQSPKYLFRKEGQNVTLSCEQNLNHDAMYWYRQDPGQGLRLIYYSQIVNDFQKGDIAEGYSVSREKKESFPLTVTSAQKNPTAFYLCASSTTGGGNTIYFGEGSWLTVV.